This is a list of T cell receptor beta chains from one sample in a study of regulatory T cells in long-lasting Graves disease. A single record per CDR3 protein comes from TCRdb applying MiXCR to the multiplex PCR reads. The sample includes approximately 460,000 distinct CDR3 sequences, roughly 15% of them seen just once. The same sample was also studied in work on T cells in Graves' hyperthyroidism and ophthalmopathy.

This specimen was peripheral blood mononuclear cells (PBMCs), taken at new diagnosis, from a patient treated with antithyroid drugs. The source of these receptors is a woman younger than 45 with Graves disease. The CDR3 runs from the conserved cysteine through the conserved F or W. Fields, in order: V gene, clone size, J gene, D gene, CDR3 DNA, CDR3 protein. The D gene is left open where the match is weak. Some rows have no size entry. The others give once, few or many, or a class for an expanded clone.

>TRBV11-2|many|TRBJ1-2|.
TGTGCCAGCAGCATCGGGCGATTGGATGGCTACACCTTC
CASSIGRLDGYTF
>TRBV7-9|few|TRBJ1-4|.
TGTGCCAGCAGCTTAGCAGGGATCCCAGGGCAGGAACTGTTTTTT
CASSLAGIPGQELFF
>TRBV11-2|many|TRBJ2-1|.
TGTGCCAGCAGCCTGCGCCTCGGACGGGACAATGAGCAGTTCTTC
CASSLRLGRDNEQFF
>TRBV18|many|TRBJ2-3|.
TGTGCCAGCTCACCACGGGCAGCCTCTAGCACAGATACGCAGTATTTT
CASSPRAASSTDTQYF
>TRBV20-1|.|TRBJ2-6|.
TGCAGTGCCACAGCTTCCGGGACATCAGGGGCCAACGTCCTGACTTTC
CSATASGTSGANVLTF
>TRBV12-3/TRBV12-4|many|TRBJ2-2|TRBD1
TGTGCCAGCAGTTTATTTGCCGGGACAGGAAGCACCGGGGAGCTGTTTTTT
CASSLFAGTGSTGELFF
>TRBV7-2|many|TRBJ2-3|.
TGTGCCAGCAGCTTAGTTGTCACAGATACGCAGTATTTT
CASSLVVTDTQYF
>TRBV27|.|TRBJ2-7|TRBD1
TGTGCCAGCAGTTTATCGGGACAGGGGGACTCCTACGAGCAGTACTTC
CASSLSGQGDSYEQYF
>TRBV27|many|TRBJ1-5|.
TGTGCCAGCAGCTTTGGACGGGGTCAGCCCCAGCATTTT
CASSFGRGQPQHF
>TRBV4-1|.|TRBJ1-2|TRBD1
TGCGCCAGCAGCTATCATTTCAGGGACAGAGGCGCGCGGGGCTACACCTTC
CASSYHFRDRGARGYTF
>TRBV28|.|TRBJ1-2|TRBD1
TGTGCCAGCAGTTTATTCCAGGGACAGGGGAGAGGCTACACCTTC
CASSLFQGQGRGYTF
>TRBV19|.|TRBJ2-1|.
TGTGCCAGTAGTATTCTTAGCGCAAGCTCCTACAATGAGCAGTTCTTC
CASSILSASSYNEQFF
>TRBV2|many|TRBJ2-7|.
TGTGCCAGCAGGCTTACAGGTACCCGGCTCTACGAGCAGTACTTC
CASRLTGTRLYEQYF
>TRBV5-6|many|TRBJ2-7|TRBD1
TGTGCCAGCAGCTTGGGAGGGACAGGCGAGCAGTACTTC
CASSLGGTGEQYF
>TRBV24-1|many|TRBJ2-3|TRBD1
TGTGCCACCAGTGACACCGGGACAGGGGACCCAGATACGCAGTATTTT
CATSDTGTGDPDTQYF
>TRBV20-1|few|TRBJ1-5|.
TGCAGTGCTAGGCGGCAGGTGAATCAGCCCCAGCATTTT
CSARRQVNQPQHF
>TRBV6-2/TRBV6-3|.|TRBJ2-1|.
TGTGCCAGCAGTTACTCGGCTAGGGCTGAGCAGTTCTTC
CASSYSARAEQFF
>TRBV12-3/TRBV12-4|many|TRBJ2-5|TRBD2
TGTGCCAGCAGCCCACCACTAGCGGGAGTGGGAGAGACCCAGTACTTC
CASSPPLAGVGETQYF
>TRBV14|.|TRBJ2-3|.
TGTGCCAGCAGCCAGGGGGGCCTAGGAAAAAGGAGGAGGGCAGATACGCAGTATTTT
CASSQGGLGKRRRADTQYF